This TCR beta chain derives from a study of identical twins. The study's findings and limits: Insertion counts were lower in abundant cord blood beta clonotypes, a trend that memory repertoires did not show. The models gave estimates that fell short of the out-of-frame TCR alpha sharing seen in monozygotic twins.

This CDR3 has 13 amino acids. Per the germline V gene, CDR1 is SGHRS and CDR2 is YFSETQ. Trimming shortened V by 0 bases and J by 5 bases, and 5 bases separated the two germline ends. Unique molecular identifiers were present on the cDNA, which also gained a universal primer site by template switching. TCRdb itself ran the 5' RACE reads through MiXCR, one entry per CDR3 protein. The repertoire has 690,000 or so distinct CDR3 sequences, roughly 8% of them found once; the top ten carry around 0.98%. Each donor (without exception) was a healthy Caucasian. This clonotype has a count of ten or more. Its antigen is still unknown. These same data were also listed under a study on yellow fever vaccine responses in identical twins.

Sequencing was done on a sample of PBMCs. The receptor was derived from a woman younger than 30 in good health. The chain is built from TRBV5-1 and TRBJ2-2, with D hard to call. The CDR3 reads CASSLAITGELFF. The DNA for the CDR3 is TGCGCCAGCAGCTTGGCGATTACCGGGGAGCTGTTTTTT. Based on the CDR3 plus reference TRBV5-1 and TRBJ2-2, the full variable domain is KAGVTQTPRYLIKTRGQQVTLSCSPISGHRSVSWYQQTPGQGLQFLFEYFSETQRNKGNFPGRFSGRQFSNSRSEMNVSTLELGDSALYLCASSLAITGELFFGEGSRLTVL.